The 23 T cell receptor beta chains below were found in one sample sequenced in a study of neoadjuvant nivolumab and ipilimumab in lung cancer. Using immunoSEQ multiplex PCR, the repertoire was profiled, and TCRdb retains in-frame clones only, with some absent. The table lists around 19,000 clones, about nine tenths of them singletons. The input for sequencing was peripheral blood, taken before neoadjuvant nivolumab, alone or with ipilimumab. The receptors shown here come from an adult with non-small cell lung cancer.

This sequence joins TRBV6-5 and TRBJ1-1, with D possibly TRBD1 on 6 matching bases. The V and J ends lost 6 bases and 3 bases respectively, with 11 bases between them. The length of the CDR3 is 13 residues. Germline-derived CDR1 and CDR2 are MNHEY and SVGAGI. The CDR3 sequence is CASRSQGYTEAFF. CDR3 DNA: TGTGCCAGCAGATCACAGGGATACACTGAAGCTTTCTTT.

This clone was counted only a few times. The chain carries TRBV5-1 and TRBJ2-1, with 8 bases identical to TRBD2. Per the germline V gene, CDR1 is SGHRS and CDR2 is YFSETQ. The CDR3 runs to 15 residues. With 3 bases clipped from V and 8 bases from J, the junction kept 10 bases outside the gene matches. As DNA, the CDR3 is TGCGCCAGCAGCTGGGCAGCGGGAGCAACCTATGAGCAGTTCTTC. Residues: CASSWAAGATYEQFF.

The chain recombines TRBV29-1 with TRBJ1-1; 8 bases align to TRBD1. Germline trimming cut 7 bases from V and 0 bases from J; bases unmatched to any gene: 7. CDR1 is SQVTM and CDR2 is ANQGSEA in the germline V gene. The CDR3 totals 14 residues. The CDR3 region is CSGGRDRMNTEAFF. CDR3 coding DNA: TGCAGCGGGGGTCGGGACAGGATGAACACTGAAGCTTTCTTT.

The J gene is TRBJ2-7, the V gene TRBV7-8; 7 bases match TRBD1. V gave up 2 bases and J gave up 3 bases; unmatched junction bases: 7. CDR1 and CDR2 from the germline V gene are SGHVS and FQNEAQ. This CDR3 spans 15 amino acids. The chain's CDR3 is CASSLTGTVNYEQYF. In nucleotides, the CDR3 is TGTGCCAGCAGCTTAACCGGGACAGTCAACTACGAGCAGTACTTC.

The V gene is TRBV15, the J gene TRBJ1-1; maybe TRBD1 (5 bases). Trimming took off 2 bases at V and 3 bases at J, with 10 bases between the two ends. CDR1 and CDR2 (germline): LNHNV, YYDKDF (reference sequence). The CDR3 length is 14 residues. CDR3 amino acids: CATSRRGYDTEAFF. CDR3 bases: TGTGCCACCAGCAGAAGGGGATACGACACTGAAGCTTTCTTT.

In the case of this clone: In the same sample, other DNA sequences code for this CDR3. The chain couples TRBV5-1 to TRBJ2-1; D is unresolved. The CDR3 has 12 amino acids. Trimming left V 2 bases short and J 6 bases short, with 6 bases between. Germline assignment: CDR1 SGHRS and CDR2 YFSETQ. This chain's CDR3 is CASSLPSNEQFF. Written as DNA, the CDR3 is TGCGCCAGCAGCTTACCGAGCAATGAGCAGTTCTTC.

The V and J genes are TRBV18 and TRBJ2-4, with D possibly matching TRBD2 (8 bases). The CDR3 is 14 amino acids. Trimming left V 3 bases short and J 7 bases short, with 13 bases between. The germline gives CDR1 KGHSH, CDR2 LQKENI. CDR3 bases: TGTGCCAGCTCACCCCGGGAGGGGGCGAACATTCAGTACTTC. The encoded protein is CASSPREGANIQYF.

This clone showed up just once. J is TRBJ2-7 and V is TRBV18; 9 nucleotides agree with TRBD1. J lost 1 base, V lost 2 bases, and 6 bases had no gene match. Germline V gene sequence: CDR1 KGHSH, CDR2 LQKENI. The CDR3 is made up of 16 amino acids. CDR3 DNA: TGTGCCAGCTCACCAGCGACAGGGGGAGGGTCCTACGAGCAGTACTTC. Protein: CASSPATGGGSYEQYF.

The CDR3 loop is CASSPLLNGYTF. CDR3 DNA sequence: TGTGCCAGCAGTCCCCTATTGAATGGCTACACCTTC. The V and J genes are TRBV28 and TRBJ1-2, with D uncertain. This CDR3 region has 12 residues. Trimming removed 5 bases at V and 6 bases at J, with 10 bases between. CDR1 and CDR2 from the germline V gene are MDHEN and SYDVKM.

The J gene is TRBJ1-5, the V gene TRBV18, with D perhaps TRBD1 (6 bases). The CDR3 sequence is 13 residues long. CDR1 and CDR2 from the germline V gene are KGHSH and LQKENI. Trimming pared 2 bases from V and 5 bases from J, leaving 7 bases between. CDR3 loop: CASSPTGHQPQHF. Written as DNA, the CDR3 is TGTGCCAGCTCACCAACAGGGCATCAGCCCCAGCATTTT.

This chain joins TRBV25-1 and TRBJ2-7; D call uncertain. Germline CDR1 MGHDK, CDR2 SYGVNS. Between the trimmed V and J ends, which lost 4 bases and 0 bases, there was a span of 16 bases. CDR3 length equals 16 residues. CDR3 sequence: CASSGVLNPSSYEQYF. For the CDR3, the DNA is TGTGCCAGCAGTGGGGTATTGAATCCCAGCTCCTACGAGCAGTACTTC.

The CDR3 is CAWSVGVRNEQFF. The CDR3 nucleotides read TGTGCCTGGAGTGTAGGGGTTAGGAATGAGCAGTTCTTC. The rearrangement links TRBV30 to TRBJ2-1, with TRBD1 as a possible D gene (5 bases). Trimming took off 0 bases at V and 7 bases at J, with 10 bases between the two ends. This CDR3 contains 13 residues. Germline CDR1 reads GTSNPN; CDR2 reads SVGIG (reference sequence). The entire variable domain, with the rest obtained from reference TRBV30 and TRBJ2-1, is as follows: SQTIHQWPATLVQPVGSPLSLECTVEGTSNPNLYWYRQAAGRGLQLLFYSVGIGQISSEVPQNLSASRPQDRQFILSSKKLLLSDSGFYLCAWSVGVRNEQFFGPGTRLTVL.

The rearrangement joins TRBV2 to TRBJ2-2; D gene uncertain. Germline V gene sequence: CDR1 SNHLY, CDR2 FYNNEI. This CDR3 contains 14 residues. The V and J ends lost 7 bases and 4 bases respectively, with 13 bases between them. The CDR3 is CASIRTPGTGELFF. CDR3 nucleotides: TGTGCCAGCATTCGTACCCCGGGCACCGGGGAGCTGTTTTTT.

The count of this clone is one. The genes are TRBV9 and TRBJ2-7, with TRBD2 matching over 11 bases. CDR3 length equals 15 residues. With 4 bases clipped from V and 6 bases from J, the junction kept 9 bases outside the gene matches. Germline lookup yields CDR1 SGDLS and CDR2 YYNGEE. CDR3 region: CASSPGTSGPGEQYF. The CDR3 DNA follows: TGTGCCAGCAGCCCCGGGACTAGCGGACCTGGCGAGCAGTACTTC.

A single count supports this clone. The chain combines TRBV4-1 with TRBJ2-7; possibly TRBD2 for D (6 bases). The CDR3 is 15 residues long. From germline, CDR1 is MGHRA and CDR2 YSYEKL. Trimming removed 1 base from V and 3 bases from J, with 13 bases in between. CDR3 protein: CASSQAPGVLYEQYF. In DNA form, the CDR3 reads TGCGCCAGCAGCCAAGCCCCGGGAGTCCTCTACGAGCAGTACTTC.

This chain connects TRBV30 to TRBJ2-1; D is perhaps TRBD2 (5 bases). V lost 4 bases, J lost 9 bases, and 13 bases lay in between. The CDR3 covers 12 residues. The germline gives CDR1 GTSNPN, CDR2 SVGIG (reference sequence). In nucleotides, the CDR3 is TGTGCCTGGACTTTAGACCGGGGTGAGCAGTTCTTC. This sequence encodes CAWTLDRGEQFF.

This sequence joins TRBV5-6 and TRBJ2-5; D uncertain. The V end was cut by 4 bases, the J end by 4 bases, with 5 bases between. The CDR3 loop spans 11 amino acids. Germline CDR1 reads SGHDT; CDR2 reads YYEEEE. CDR3 residues: CASSILETQYF. The CDR3 DNA is TGTGCCAGCAGCATCTTAGAGACCCAGTACTTC.

CDR3 DNA sequence: TGCGCCAGCAGCTACAGGAGTAACACCGGGGAGCTGTTTTTT. Translated: CASSYRSNTGELFF. The chain couples TRBV5-1 to TRBJ2-2; D is possibly TRBD1 (5 bases). V was pared by 3 bases and J by 2 bases, with 8 bases between. The germline gives CDR1 SGHRS, CDR2 YFSETQ. The CDR3 spans 14 residues. The full variable domain, its missing parts supplied by reference TRBV5-1 and TRBJ2-2, is KAGVTQTPRYLIKTRGQQVTLSCSPISGHRSVSWYQQTPGQGLQFLFEYFSETQRNKGNFPGRFSGRQFSNSRSEMNVSTLELGDSALYLCASSYRSNTGELFFGEGSRLTVL.

The chain joins TRBV7-9 to TRBJ2-5; D is undetermined. There are 17 residues in the CDR3. V lost 5 bases to trimming and J lost 2 bases, with 21 bases between them. Germline V CDR1 and CDR2: SEHNR, FQNEAQ (reference sequence). The CDR3 protein is CASSPTPRRREQETQYF. CDR3 coding DNA: TGTGCCAGCAGCCCTACTCCCCGTCGGCGAGAACAAGAGACCCAGTACTTC.

This clone was observed a few times. The chain recombines TRBV7-6 with TRBJ2-1; D remains unclear. The CDR3 runs 13 residues. Germline V lookup: CDR1 SGHVS, CDR2 FNYEAQ. Trimming removed 5 bases from V and 10 bases from J, with 15 bases in between. The CDR3 here is CASSRASAWEQFF. Written as DNA, the CDR3 is TGTGCCAGCAGCCGGGCCTCGGCTTGGGAGCAGTTCTTC.

The V call is TRBV6-5, the J call TRBJ1-3, with TRBD1 as a possible D gene (6 bases). CDR3 length equals 15 residues. From germline, CDR1 is MNHEY and CDR2 SVGAGI. V gave up 10 bases and J gave up 5 bases, with 21 bases separating them. The CDR3 spells CATRITGSSRNTIYF. The CDR3 DNA follows: TGTGCCACAAGAATTACAGGGAGCTCGAGAAACACCATATATTTT.

This chain uses TRBV7-9 with TRBJ2-7, with D unclear. CDR1 and CDR2 from the germline V gene are SEHNR and FQNEAQ (reference sequence). Trimming removed 5 bases from V and 3 bases from J, with 8 bases in between. The CDR3 loop spans 12 amino acids. CDR3 protein: CASSPDRYEQYF. CDR3 nucleotide sequence: TGTGCCAGCAGCCCCGACCGCTACGAGCAGTACTTC. The variable domain in full, with the rest retrieved from reference TRBV7-9 and TRBJ2-7, is DTGVSQNPRHKITKRGQNVTFRCDPISEHNRLYWYRQTLGQGPEFLTYFQNEAQLEKSRLLSDRFSAERPKGSFSTLEIQRTEQGDSAMYLCASSPDRYEQYFGPGTRLTVT.

CDR3 sequence: CASSLAAGSGTYEQYF. DNA for the CDR3: TGTGCCAGCAGCTTAGCTGCGGGTAGCGGGACCTACGAGCAGTACTTC. The V gene is TRBV7-2, the J gene TRBJ2-7, with 8 bases matching TRBD2. Germline V gene data show CDR1 as SGHTA and CDR2 as FQGNSA. This CDR3 is built from 16 residues. V trimming: 0 bases; J trimming: 2 bases; junction bases outside the gene matches: 6.